One and the same sample provided the 18 T cell receptor beta chains below, sequenced in a study of blood T cell repertoires in COVID-19. Method: immunoSEQ multiplex PCR; TCRdb's copy keeps in-frame clones and lacks some. The sample records around 170,000 clones, 80% to 85% being singletons. Sequencing was done on a sample of peripheral blood. These receptors all come from a woman aged 55-75 years with acute or convalescent COVID-19.

The chain links TRBV19 to TRBJ1-2; D gene ambiguous. CDR1 and CDR2 from the germline V gene are LNHDA and SQIVND (reference sequence). Trimming removed 0 bases from V and 7 bases from J, with 9 bases in between. This CDR3 is built from 13 residues. In DNA form, the CDR3 reads TGTGCCAGTAGTATAGACAGTGTATTTGGCTACACCTTC. This codes for CASSIDSVFGYTF.

This clone has just one count. Relative to the germline gene, one junction end is altered; a read error may explain this. This chain links TRBV7-7 with TRBJ1-1, with D hard to call. Germline V gene sequence: CDR1 SSHAT, CDR2 FNYEAQ (reference sequence). CDR3 size: 13 residues. The DNA of the CDR3 is TGTGCTAGCAGCCGAGATGTGAACACTGAAGCTTTCTTT. Amino acid sequence: CASSRDVNTEAFF.

This clone was counted a few times. The CDR3 DNA sequence: TGTGCCAGCAGTCCACACAGGAGATACACCGGGGAGCTGTTTTTT. As protein: CASSPHRRYTGELFF. The V call is TRBV7-2, the J call TRBJ2-2; weak D call: TRBD1 (5 bases). Trimming cost V 6 bases and J 3 bases, with 14 bases left between them. The CDR3 consists of 15 residues. CDR1 and CDR2 (germline): SGHTA, FQGNSA.

A word on this clone: This CDR3 is also generated by other DNA sequences in the sample. This CDR3 reads CASSRTSGTYEQYF. The DNA of the CDR3 is TGCGCCAGCAGCAGGACTAGCGGAACCTACGAGCAGTACTTC. The V gene is TRBV5-1, the J gene TRBJ2-7, with 10 positions matching TRBD2. V trimming: 4 bases; J trimming: 2 bases; junction bases outside the gene matches: 3. This CDR3 has 14 residues. In germline, CDR1 is SGHRS, CDR2 YFSETQ.

This clone has just a few counts. This sequence joins TRBV7-6 and TRBJ1-6, with a weak D call TRBD1 (5 bases). This CDR3 comprises 15 residues. V was trimmed by 1 base and J by 10 bases, leaving 14 bases between them. Germline values: CDR1 SGHVS, CDR2 FNYEAQ. CDR3 loop: CASSLVGGGNSPLHF. The CDR3 DNA is TGTGCCAGCAGCTTAGTCGGGGGGGGAAACTCACCCCTCCACTTT.

This clone has just one count. The chain recombines TRBV30 with TRBJ1-2; D gene ambiguous. Germline lookup yields CDR1 GTSNPN and CDR2 SVGIG (reference sequence). Trimming cost V 3 bases and J 4 bases, with 12 bases left between them. The CDR3 runs 13 residues. The CDR3 protein is CAWRPIGLYGYTF. DNA for the CDR3: TGTGCCTGGAGGCCGATTGGCCTCTATGGCTACACCTTC.

The genes are TRBV2 and TRBJ1-5; possibly TRBD1 for D (6 bases). This CDR3 has 13 residues. Germline-derived CDR1 and CDR2 are SNHLY and FYNNEI. V was pared by 7 bases and J by 5 bases, with 12 bases between. As DNA, the CDR3 is TGTGCCAGCAAGGACAGACAGGATCAGCCCCAGCATTTT. Protein product: CASKDRQDQPQHF.

The chain combines TRBV9 with TRBJ2-5, with D tentatively TRBD1 (6 bases). Trimming stripped 3 bases from V and 4 bases from J, with 10 bases between. The CDR3 contains 13 residues. Per germline, CDR1 SGDLS and CDR2 YYNGEE. Written as DNA, the CDR3 is TGTGCCAGCAGCGGGGGGCGCGTAGAGACCCAGTACTTC. This encodes CASSGGRVETQYF.

The chain couples TRBV27 to TRBJ2-7; 12 bases agree with TRBD2. This CDR3 has 14 residues. Per germline, CDR1 MNHEY and CDR2 SMNVEV (reference sequence). The J segment lost 4 bases and the V segment lost 6 bases, leaving 4 bases of the junction unmatched. The CDR3 spells CASSSGLAGYEQYF. The CDR3 DNA is TGTGCCAGCAGCTCGGGACTAGCGGGTTACGAGCAGTACTTC.

V gene TRBV9 combines with J gene TRBJ1-3; possibly TRBD1 for D (5 bases). Germline V gene data show CDR1 as SGDLS and CDR2 as YYNGEE. Trimming stripped 2 bases from V and 4 bases from J, with 13 bases between. CDR3 size: 15 residues. Here the CDR3 DNA reads TGTGCCAGCAGCGTCCAAGACAGTTCCGGAAACACCATATATTTT. Amino acid sequence: CASSVQDSSGNTIYF.

The chain joins TRBV2 to TRBJ1-3; D is ambiguous. Germline assignment: CDR1 SNHLY and CDR2 FYNNEI. Trimming shortened V by 2 bases and J by 2 bases, and 10 bases separated the two germline ends. This CDR3 is 15 amino acids long. The CDR3 sequence is CASSERPGTGNTIYF. Written as DNA, the CDR3 is TGTGCCAGCAGTGAACGGCCAGGCACTGGAAACACCATATATTTT.

The gene calls are TRBV5-1 and TRBJ2-3; 14 bases are a match to TRBD2. The CDR3 contains 16 residues. Germline V gives CDR1 SGHRS, CDR2 YFSETQ. Unmatched junction bases numbered 2, after V lost 2 bases and J lost 3 bases. The CDR3 protein is CASSFGTSGGTDTQYF. The CDR3 DNA reads as TGCGCCAGCAGCTTTGGGACTAGCGGGGGAACAGATACGCAGTATTTT. Looking up the rest from reference TRBV5-1 and TRBJ2-3 gives the full variable domain: KAGVTQTPRYLIKTRGQQVTLSCSPISGHRSVSWYQQTPGQGLQFLFEYFSETQRNKGNFPGRFSGRQFSNSRSEMNVSTLELGDSALYLCASSFGTSGGTDTQYFGPGTRLTVL.

This sequence joins TRBV4-3 and TRBJ1-5; D gene uncertain. Germline V CDR1 and CDR2: LGHNA, YSLEER. Trimming cost V 0 bases and J 0 bases, with 21 bases left between them. The CDR3 loop spans 20 amino acids. In nucleotides, the CDR3 is TGCGCCAGCAGCCAAGATAATAGACACGGCCAGTATTATAGCAATCAGCCCCAGCATTTT. Encoded protein: CASSQDNRHGQYYSNQPQHF.

CDR3 loop: CASSENYSNQPQHF. For the CDR3, the DNA is TGTGCCAGCAGTGAAAATTATAGCAATCAGCCCCAGCATTTT. V and J are TRBV2 and TRBJ1-5, with D hard to call. Germline lookup yields CDR1 SNHLY and CDR2 FYNNEI. V was shortened by 2 bases and J by 0 bases, with 5 bases between the two germline ends. This CDR3 has 14 amino acids.

This clone was detected once. The chain uses TRBV6-5 and TRBJ2-7, with no clear D. The CDR3 extends over 11 amino acids. Germline V CDR1 and CDR2: MNHEY, SVGAGI. V lost 2 bases and J 7 bases, leaving 6 bases between the germline ends. The CDR3: CASSYGREQYF. The CDR3 region has the DNA TGTGCCAGCAGTTACGGTCGGGAGCAGTACTTC.

The chain couples TRBV19 to TRBJ2-7; 8 bases align to TRBD2. The CDR3 length is 16 residues. The germline gives CDR1 LNHDA, CDR2 SQIVND (reference sequence). With V trimmed by 5 bases and J by 2 bases, 11 bases remained unmatched. The DNA of the CDR3 is TGTGCCAGTAGTCAAGTCGGGGGGGGAAATACCTACGAGCAGTACTTC. This gives the protein CASSQVGGGNTYEQYF.

The V call is TRBV7-2, the J call TRBJ1-2, with TRBD1 matching over 10 bases. Germline CDR1 is SGHTA and CDR2 is FQGNSA. This CDR3 has 15 residues. With 1 base clipped from V and 2 bases from J, the junction kept 1 base outside the gene matches. CDR3 protein: CASSLGQGANYGYTF. The CDR3 nucleotides are TGTGCCAGCAGCTTAGGACAGGGGGCGAACTATGGCTACACCTTC.

The gene calls are TRBV10-2 and TRBJ2-2; 8 bases fit TRBD1. V trimming: 0 bases; J trimming: 5 bases; junction bases outside the gene matches: 5. This CDR3 is 16 amino acids long. Germline V gene sequence: CDR1 WSHSY, CDR2 SAAADI. The DNA for the CDR3 is TGCGCCAGCAGTGAGTCGCGGACAGGGAGGACCGGGGAGCTGTTTTTT. It yields the protein CASSESRTGRTGELFF.